This entry is about one TCR beta chain. Through a sample-barcoded 5' primer and a J-beta primer mix, a second PCR was run for roughly 6 to 12 cycles. TCRdb processed the 5' RACE reads anew with MiXCR; each CDR3 protein has one entry. The sample includes 1.2 million to 1.5 million distinct CDR3 sequences, around 55% of them seen just once. The sample is drawn from a study of blood T cells in healthy people across ages. This receptor was identified in a man younger than 30 in good health. The sequenced sample consisted of blood.

CDR3 sequence reads: CSAETGKGTYEQYF. CDR3 nucleotide sequence: TGCAGTGCCGAGACAGGGAAGGGAACATACGAGCAGTACTTC. The rearrangement uses TRBV20-1 and TRBJ2-7; 7 bases map to TRBD1. The germline V gene encodes CDR1 DFQATT and CDR2 SNEGSKA (reference sequence). This CDR3 has 14 amino acids. V shed 6 bases, J shed 4 bases, and the junction held 12 bases outside the gene matches.